The T cell receptor (beta chain) under discussion was sequenced for a study of shared clonotypes between healthy human individuals. All donors qualified as healthy HIV-negative adults and had experienced no recent acute infections or vaccinations. Germline V CDR1 and CDR2: SGHNT, YYREEE (reference sequence). The CDR3 covers 15 residues. Between the trimmed V and J ends, which lost 4 bases and 3 bases, there was a span of 14 bases. Produced via immunoSEQ multiplex PCR; TCRdb's table is partial and in-frame only. Here the sample spans approximately 400,000 clones, approximately 96% being singletons. Sample: memory CD8+ T cells sorted from blood. Subset meaning: CD45RO+ cells pooled with CCR7-negative TemRA cells. The chain couples TRBV5-4 to TRBJ2-1; D is uncertain. This TCR was recovered from a man in his thirties or forties in good health. CDR3 in DNA: TGTGCCAGCAGCAAAAACACAGCGCGCTACAATGAGCAGTTCTTC. This encodes CASSKNTARYNEQFF.